Only a few counts were recorded for the clone carrying this T cell receptor (beta chain). Its matching antigen is unknown. Researchers reported that TCR beta cDNA libraries carried unique molecular identifiers. TCRdb reanalysed the PCR reads using MiXCR and keeps one entry per CDR3 protein. The data contain hundreds of thousands of distinct CDR3 sequences, less than 45% of them singletons. Trimming cost V 2 bases and J 7 bases; bases outside gene matches: 7. Germline V gives CDR1 MRHNA, CDR2 SNTAGT. The CDR3 is made up of 15 amino acids. The entry originates in a study of post-analysis software for immune sequencing data. Study-wide points: When patients were compared with controls, a handful of TRBV segments were more frequent, TRBV5-6, TRBV5-1 and TRBV20-1 among them.

The clonotype was recovered from a girl between 5 and 17 years old with multiple sclerosis. The chain recombines TRBV6-4 with TRBJ2-1; TRBD1 agrees at 8 bases. The sequenced material came from blood. The CDR3 here is CASSDRTGPVNEQFF. CDR3 bases: TGTGCCAGCAGTGACCGGACAGGGCCGGTTAATGAGCAGTTCTTC.